This T cell receptor (beta chain) was recovered during a study of blood T cell repertoires in COVID-19. In the study overall: The samples span acute and convalescent COVID-19 from the United States, Italy and Spain. PBMCs, B-cell-depleted T cells, or T cells were the source of the cDNA or gDNA that made up the material.

V was pared by 0 bases and J by 3 bases, with 15 bases between. Looked up from germline, CDR1 is SGHRS and CDR2 is YFSETQ. This CDR3 is 16 amino acids long. Original methodology: Using reference gene primer amplification, nucleated cell counts were estimated. Sequenced by immunoSEQ multiplex PCR; TCRdb stores in-frame clones only, minus some. That table gives V, J and clone size, and the DNA gave D and trimming. The data hold over 350,000 clones, with roughly 85% observed a single time. The sequenced sample consisted of peripheral blood. V gene TRBV5-1 combines with J gene TRBJ1-2; D gene ambiguous. This clonotype was sampled from a woman aged 30 to 39 with active or convalescent COVID-19. DNA for the CDR3: TGCGCCAGCAGCTTGGGAGGGTTTGTGTCTGACTATGGCTACACCTTC. Translating it yields CASSLGGFVSDYGYTF.